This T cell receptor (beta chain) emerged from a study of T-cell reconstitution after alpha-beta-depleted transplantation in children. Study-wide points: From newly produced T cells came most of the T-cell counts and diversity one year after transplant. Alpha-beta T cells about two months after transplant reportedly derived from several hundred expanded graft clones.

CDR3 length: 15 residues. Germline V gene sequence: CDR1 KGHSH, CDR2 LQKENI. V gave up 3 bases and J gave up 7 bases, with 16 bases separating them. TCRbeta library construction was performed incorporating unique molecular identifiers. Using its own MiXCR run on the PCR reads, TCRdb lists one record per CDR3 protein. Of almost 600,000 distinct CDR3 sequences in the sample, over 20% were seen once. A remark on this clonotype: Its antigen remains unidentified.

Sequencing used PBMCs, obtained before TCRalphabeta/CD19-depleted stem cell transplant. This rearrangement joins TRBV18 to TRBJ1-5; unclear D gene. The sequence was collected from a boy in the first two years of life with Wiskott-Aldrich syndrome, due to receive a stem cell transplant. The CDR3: CASSPGLGTGQPQHF. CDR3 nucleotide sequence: TGTGCCAGCTCACCGGGTCTAGGTACCGGCCAGCCCCAGCATTTT.